This T cell receptor beta chain was documented in a study of regulatory T cells in long-lasting Graves disease. As to time point: newly diagnosed GD, antithyroid drugs for less than 3 months. PBMC RNA was the source of the TCR library. Construction of the TCR beta libraries employed iRepertoire HTBI primers in conjunction with Arm-PCR of CDR3 regions. TCRdb re-derived calls from the multiplex PCR reads in MiXCR, one entry per CDR3 protein. The sample has 420,000 or so distinct CDR3 sequences, about 16% seen once. This clonotype was seen a few times. This CDR3 comprises 13 residues. Germline V gene data show CDR1 as SEHNR and CDR2 as FQNEAQ (reference sequence). J lost 7 bases, V lost 5 bases, and 4 bases had no gene match. In addition, the sample was reused for a study of T cells in Graves' hyperthyroidism and ophthalmopathy.

This specimen was peripheral blood mononuclear cells (PBMCs), taken at new diagnosis, from a patient treated with antithyroid drugs. The sequence derives from a woman aged 18-29 years with Graves disease. The chain links TRBV7-9 to TRBJ1-3; 8 positions match TRBD1. CDR3: CASSARQGNTIYF. The CDR3 region has the DNA TGTGCCAGCAGCGCTAGACAGGGGAACACCATATATTTT. Together with reference TRBV7-9 and TRBJ1-3, the CDR3 gives the full variable domain: DTGVSQNPRHKITKRGQNVTFRCDPISEHNRLYWYRQTLGQGPEFLTYFQNEAQLEKSRLLSDRFSAERPKGSFSTLEIQRTEQGDSAMYLCASSARQGNTIYFGEGSWLTVV.